This T cell receptor (beta chain) derives from a study of CD8 T cells in ankylosing spondylitis. One entry per CDR3 protein results from TCRdb running MiXCR on the 5' RACE reads. The sample gives more than 200,000 distinct CDR3 sequences, more than 20% of which show up once; approximately 0.61% is in the top ten. There are 15 residues in the CDR3. V was pared by 10 bases and J by 10 bases, with 13 bases of the junction left unmatched. CDR1 ENHRY and CDR2 SYGVKD come from the germline V gene. The V and J genes are TRBV10-3 and TRBJ1-6; 10 nucleotides line up with TRBD1. Specimen: blood, either unsorted or a sorted T cell fraction (not recorded which). The receptor was derived from a male donor with ankylosing spondylitis or in good health (not recorded which). CDR3 protein: CATRVPGQGRSPLHF. CDR3 bases: TGTGCCACCCGAGTTCCGGGACAGGGGAGGTCACCCCTCCACTTT.